This passage covers 19 T cell receptor beta chains from one sample sequenced in a study of blood T cell repertoires in COVID-19. Sequenced by immunoSEQ multiplex PCR; TCRdb stores in-frame clones only, minus some. This table holds under 250,000 clones, approximately 83% found once. The sequencing sample was made of peripheral blood. These receptors were obtained from a man in his forties or fifties with active or convalescent COVID-19.

The chain recombines TRBV21-1 with TRBJ1-5. TRBV21-1 is flagged as a pseudogene. CDR3 length: 18 residues. DNA of the CDR3: TGTGCCAGCAGCAAAGGGAGGTTTACGGGGTATAGCAATCAGCCCCAGCATTTT. Translation gives CASSKGRFTGYSNQPQHF.

The gene calls are TRBV29-1 and TRBJ1-2; 7 nucleotides match TRBD1. Germline values: CDR1 SQVTM, CDR2 ANQGSEA. The CDR3 is 12 residues long. The V segment lost 2 bases and the J segment 8 bases; nucleotides outside the gene matches: 5. The CDR3 sequence is CSVEKGAEGYTF. CDR3 DNA: TGCAGCGTTGAAAAGGGGGCGGAAGGCTACACCTTC.

The chain is built from TRBV6-5 and TRBJ2-7; TRBD1 matches at 7 bases. The trim removed 5 bases at V and 1 base at J, leaving 5 bases unmatched. The CDR3 loop spans 14 amino acids. Per the germline V gene, CDR1 is MNHEY and CDR2 is SVGAGI. The DNA for the CDR3 is TGTGCCAGCAGTACGGGACAGAATTCCTACGAGCAGTACTTC. It encodes CASSTGQNSYEQYF.

The chain has TRBV11-2 and TRBJ2-3, with 11 bases that match TRBD2. The V gene end was trimmed by 2 bases and the J gene end by 0 bases; junction bases not matched to a gene: 7. Germline lookup yields CDR1 SGHAT and CDR2 FQNNGV. This CDR3 comprises 18 residues. The CDR3, as DNA: TGTGCCAGCAGCTTAAGACTAGCGGGGAGTGCTAGCACAGATACGCAGTATTTT. Its translation: CASSLRLAGSASTDTQYF. The full variable domain, its missing parts supplied by reference TRBV11-2 and TRBJ2-3, is EAGVAQSPRYKIIEKRQSVAFWCNPISGHATLYWYQQILGQGPKLLIQFQNNGVVDDSQLPKDRFSAERLKGVDSTLKIQPAKLEDSAVYLCASSLRLAGSASTDTQYFGPGTRLTVL.

The chain has TRBV19 and TRBJ2-5; 7 nucleotides align to TRBD2. The CDR3 runs 14 residues. Trimming at V came to 3 bases and at J to 4 bases, leaving 5 bases not matched to a gene. Germline V gene lookup returns CDR1 LNHDA and CDR2 SQIVND (reference sequence). The chain's CDR3 is CASSIGGGGETQYF. The CDR3 DNA follows: TGTGCCAGTAGTATTGGTGGGGGGGGAGAGACCCAGTACTTC.

Concerning this clone: One junction end disagrees with the germline gene, perhaps due to a read error. The rearrangement links TRBV9 to TRBJ1-5; D is ambiguous. Germline CDR1 is SGDLS and CDR2 is YYNGEE. This CDR3 is built from 15 residues. The CDR3 sequence: CASSVGPTSDHPQHF. The CDR3 DNA sequence: TGTGCCAGCAGCGTAGGTCCGACATCTGATCACCCCCAGCATTTT.

This clone has just one count. The chain links TRBV18 to TRBJ1-2; D is ambiguous. The CDR3 is 13 residues long. V shed 11 bases and J shed 2 bases, with 15 bases lying between them. The germline V gene encodes CDR1 KGHSH and CDR2 LQKENI. This CDR3 is CAGGSPVNYGYTF. The CDR3 region has the DNA TGTGCCGGAGGGTCCCCCGTGAACTATGGCTACACCTTC.

This clone was detected a few times. The J gene is TRBJ1-5, the V gene TRBV4-1; D gene unclear. CDR1 MGHRA and CDR2 YSYEKL come from the germline V gene. CDR3 length: 13 residues. Trimming cost V 4 bases and J 5 bases, with 9 bases left between them. The CDR3 here is CASSLAADQPQHF. The DNA for the CDR3 is TGCGCCAGCAGCCTCGCGGCCGATCAGCCCCAGCATTTT.

This clone was seen more than once but under ten times. The rearrangement uses TRBV3-1 (or the pseudogene TRBV3-2) and TRBJ1-1; D remains ambiguous. The germline CDR1 and CDR2 sequences are LGHDT and YNNKEL (reference sequence). CDR3 length: 14 residues. Trimming pared 0 bases from V and 0 bases from J, leaving 5 bases between. The CDR3 nucleotides are TGTGCCAGCAGCCAAGAAGCATTGAACACTGAAGCTTTCTTT. The encoded protein is CASSQEALNTEAFF.

By sample fraction, this clone is medium-sized. V usage is TRBV2 and J usage is TRBJ1-1, with D possibly being TRBD1 (5 bases). Trimming pared 2 bases from V and 2 bases from J, leaving 15 bases between. Germline CDR1 and CDR2: SNHLY and FYNNEI. The CDR3 is 16 residues long. As DNA, the CDR3 is TGTGCCAGCAGTGAAAGGCCAGGGAGGGTAAACACTGAAGCTTTCTTT. It codes for CASSERPGRVNTEAFF.

This chain uses TRBV6-2 or TRBV6-3 with TRBJ2-1; possibly TRBD2 for D (5 bases). This CDR3 spans 15 amino acids. Germline-derived CDR1 and CDR2 are MNHEY and SVGEGT. With 0 bases removed from V and 8 bases from J, the gap between germline ends came to 14 bases. Here the CDR3 reads CASSYSRASSDEQFF. CDR3 coding DNA: TGTGCCAGCAGTTACTCGAGGGCTTCTTCCGATGAGCAGTTCTTC.

The chain links TRBV19 to TRBJ2-3; TRBD2 agrees at 9 bases. The CDR3 is 15 amino acids. Losses at the gene ends were 6 bases for V and 4 bases for J; bases not matched to a gene: 8. Looked up from germline, CDR1 is LNHDA and CDR2 is SQIVND (reference sequence). CDR3 sequence reads: CASSPSGGPPDTQYF. CDR3 DNA sequence: TGTGCCAGTAGCCCCAGCGGGGGGCCCCCAGATACGCAGTATTTT.

V gene TRBV5-8 combines with J gene TRBJ1-6; D is uncertain. This CDR3 region has 15 residues. CDR1 and CDR2 from the germline V gene are SGHTS and YDEGEE. Trimming took 2 bases from V and 0 from J, leaving 6 bases between them. CDR3 sequence: CASSLGSSYNSPLHF. The CDR3 coding sequence is TGTGCCAGCAGCTTAGGGAGCTCCTATAATTCACCCCTCCACTTT.

The chain has TRBV19 and TRBJ1-1, with D maybe TRBD1 (6 bases). Germline V CDR1 and CDR2: LNHDA, SQIVND (reference sequence). Trimming shortened V by 2 bases and J by 6 bases, and 16 bases separated the two germline ends. This CDR3 is 15 amino acids long. CDR3 region: CASSITGQPRSEAFF. The CDR3 DNA reads TGTGCCAGTAGTATAACTGGACAGCCGAGGTCTGAAGCTTTCTTT.

On this clone itself: This sample also contains other DNA sequences that code for the same CDR3. The V gene is TRBV6-5, the J gene TRBJ1-1; D is possibly TRBD1 (5 bases). The CDR3 sequence is 13 residues long. V lost 5 bases, J lost 1 base, and 8 bases lay in between. CDR1 is MNHEY, CDR2 SVGAGI, per germline. CDR3 amino acids: CASSRGGNTEAFF. In DNA, the CDR3 is TGTGCCAGCAGTCGGGGGGGGAACACTGAAGCTTTCTTT.

This clone was seen just once. V is TRBV27 and J is TRBJ2-3; no clear D gene. V was cut by 6 bases and J by 4 bases, with 8 bases left in between. CDR1 and CDR2 (germline): MNHEY, SMNVEV (reference sequence). The CDR3 has 12 residues. CDR3 DNA sequence: TGTGCCAGCAGCACGGTGGCAGATACGCAGTATTTT. It is translated as CASSTVADTQYF.

The chain combines TRBV18 with TRBJ2-2; D remains ambiguous. Germline CDR1 reads KGHSH; CDR2 reads LQKENI. Trimming left V 6 bases short and J 3 bases short, with 14 bases between. This CDR3 spans 15 amino acids. The CDR3 DNA is TGTGCCAGCTCCACCACGTATCGGGACACCGGGGAGCTGTTTTTT. Protein: CASSTTYRDTGELFF.

The V and J genes are TRBV7-9 and TRBJ2-1, with TRBD1 as a possible D gene (5 bases). CDR1 and CDR2 (germline): SEHNR, FQNEAQ (reference sequence). CDR3 length: 16 residues. V was shortened by 1 base and J by 6 bases, with 16 bases between the two germline ends. Written as DNA, the CDR3 is TGTGCCAGCAGCTTAGACCTTGGGCAGGGTGGCAATGAGCAGTTCTTC. Translated, it gives CASSLDLGQGGNEQFF.

The chain couples TRBV7-9 to TRBJ2-1, with a tentative D call TRBD1 (6 bases). The CDR3 is made up of 13 amino acids. Germline assignment: CDR1 SEHNR and CDR2 FQNEAQ (reference sequence). The V end was cut by 3 bases, the J end by 7 bases, with 10 bases between. The CDR3 spells CASSFQRGNEQFF. In DNA form, the CDR3 reads TGTGCCAGCAGCTTTCAAAGGGGGAATGAGCAGTTCTTC. The entire variable domain, with the rest obtained from reference TRBV7-9 and TRBJ2-1, is as follows: DTGVSQNPRHKITKRGQNVTFRCDPISEHNRLYWYRQTLGQGPEFLTYFQNEAQLEKSRLLSDRFSAERPKGSFSTLEIQRTEQGDSAMYLCASSFQRGNEQFFGPGTRLTVL.